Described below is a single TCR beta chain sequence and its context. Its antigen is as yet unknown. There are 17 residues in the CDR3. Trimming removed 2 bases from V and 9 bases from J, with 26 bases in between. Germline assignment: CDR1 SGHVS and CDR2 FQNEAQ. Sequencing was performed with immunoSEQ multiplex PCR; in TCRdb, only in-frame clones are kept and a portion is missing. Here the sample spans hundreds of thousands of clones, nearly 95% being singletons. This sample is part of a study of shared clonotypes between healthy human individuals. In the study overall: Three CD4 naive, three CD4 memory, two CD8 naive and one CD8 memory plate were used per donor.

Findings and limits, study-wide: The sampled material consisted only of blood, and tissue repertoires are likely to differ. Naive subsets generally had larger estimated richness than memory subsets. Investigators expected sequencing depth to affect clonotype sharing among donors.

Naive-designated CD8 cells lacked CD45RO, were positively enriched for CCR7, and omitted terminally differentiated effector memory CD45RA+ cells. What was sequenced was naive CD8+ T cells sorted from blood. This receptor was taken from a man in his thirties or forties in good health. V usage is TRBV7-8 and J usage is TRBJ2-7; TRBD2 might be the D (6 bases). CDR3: CASSLTGTVAEAVAQYF. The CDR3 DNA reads TGTGCCAGCAGCTTAACGGGCACGGTAGCGGAAGCCGTCGCGCAGTACTTC.